A single sample gave rise to the 2 T cell receptor beta chains below, sequenced in a study of cytomegalovirus exposure and HLA in healthy donors. It was with 60 Vbeta and 13 Jbeta primers that the PCR ran. Clones were sequenced by immunoSEQ multiplex PCR, and TCRdb holds only the in-frame ones, with some missing. The repertoire holds about 220,000 clones, with roughly 84% as singletons. The sequencing sample was made of PBMCs. The receptors were sampled from a boy between 2 and 10 years old in good health and CMV-seronegative.

The V call is TRBV5-1, the J call TRBJ2-2; 12 nucleotides align to TRBD2. The CDR3 has 16 amino acids. CDR1 and CDR2 from the germline V gene are SGHRS and YFSETQ. The V segment lost 0 bases and the J segment 6 bases; nucleotides outside the gene matches: 3. The CDR3: CASSLVTSGRPGELFF. The CDR3 DNA sequence: TGCGCCAGCAGCTTGGTGACTAGCGGGAGACCCGGGGAGCTGTTTTTT.

J is TRBJ1-5 and V is TRBV7-8; no clear D. V was cut by 3 bases and J by 4 bases, with 16 bases left in between. The germline V gene has CDR1 SGHVS and CDR2 FQNEAQ. The CDR3 length is 16 residues. Here the CDR3 reads CASSFEGGRLNQPQHF. The CDR3 DNA reads as TGTGCCAGCAGCTTTGAGGGAGGGAGACTAAATCAGCCCCAGCATTTT.